Included here is one T cell receptor beta chain sequence, with context. This record belongs to a study of T cell changes during pregnancy in multiple sclerosis. The protocol was immunoSEQ multiplex PCR, while the TCRdb copy is restricted to in-frame clones and leaves out a portion. The data contain approximately 44,000 clones, more than 85% of them singletons. The CDR3 consists of 16 residues. After removal of 3 bases from V and 0 bases from J, the junction contained 1 base not matched to a gene. Per germline, CDR1 KGHSH and CDR2 LQKENI. The clonotype originates from a female donor in good health, enrolled as a control in a pregnancy study. Here the sequenced sample was CD4+ T cells from peripheral blood mononuclear cells, taken in the second trimester of pregnancy. This chain links TRBV18 with TRBJ2-3; 12 nucleotides line up with TRBD2. CDR3 sequence: CASSPGLAGSTDTQYF. For the CDR3, the DNA is TGTGCCAGCTCACCGGGACTAGCGGGTAGCACAGATACGCAGTATTTT.